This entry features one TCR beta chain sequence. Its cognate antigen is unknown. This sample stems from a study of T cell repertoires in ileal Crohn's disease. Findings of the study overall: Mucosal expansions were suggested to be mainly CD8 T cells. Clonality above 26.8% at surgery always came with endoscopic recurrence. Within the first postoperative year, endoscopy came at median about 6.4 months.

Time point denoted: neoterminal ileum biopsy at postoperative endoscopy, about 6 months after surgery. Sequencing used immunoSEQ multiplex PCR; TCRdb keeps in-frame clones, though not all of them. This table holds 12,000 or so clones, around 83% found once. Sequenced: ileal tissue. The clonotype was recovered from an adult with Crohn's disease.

CDR3 DNA: TGCAGCGTCCCGGGGACAGGGGGCTACGAGCAGTACTTC. This encodes CSVPGTGGYEQYF. This chain uses TRBV29-1 with TRBJ2-7, with 11 bases aligning to TRBD1. CDR1 is SQVTM and CDR2 is ANQGSEA in the germline V gene. V shed 6 bases, J shed 3 bases, and the junction held 4 bases outside the gene matches. This CDR3 region has 13 residues.